Below are 5 T cell receptor beta chains sequenced from a single sample in a study of human T cells and chemical hapten exposure. Documented time point: pre-sensitization, week 0. Treatment described: therapeutic diphenylcyclopropenone sensitization with weekly scalp DPC. Using its own MiXCR run on the RACE reads, TCRdb lists one record per CDR3 protein. This sample has fewer than 70,000 distinct CDR3 sequences, with roughly 9.7% found just once. Here the sequenced sample was whole blood, taken in connection with sensitization to the hapten diphenylcyclopropenone (DPC). Source of these receptors: a woman in her forties or fifties with alopecia areata. Some clones in this sample may be carry-over from other donors' samples.

This clonotype was seen a few times. V gene TRBV18 combines with J gene TRBJ2-3; D is unresolved. V gave up 5 bases and J gave up 4 bases, with 4 bases separating them. Germline V lookup: CDR1 KGHSH, CDR2 LQKENI. This CDR3 has 11 amino acids. CDR3: CASSNADTQYF. CDR3 nucleotides: TGTGCCAGCTCAAACGCAGATACGCAGTATTTT.

Ten or more counts support this clonotype. V gene TRBV29-1 combines with J gene TRBJ1-1, with 8 bases that match TRBD1. CDR3 length equals 13 residues. Germline loops: CDR1 SQVTM, CDR2 ANQGSEA. V lost 5 bases and J lost 3; bases outside the gene matches: 5. The CDR3 DNA follows: TGCAGCGTTAACCAGGGGGCGGACACTGAAGCTTTCTTT. Translating it yields CSVNQGADTEAFF.

This clonotype occurred a few times. V and J are TRBV28 and TRBJ2-7, with 7 bases that match TRBD1. Germline V gene sequence: CDR1 MDHEN, CDR2 SYDVKM. With V trimmed by 6 bases and J by 2 bases, 10 bases remained unmatched. The CDR3 totals 15 residues. The CDR3 DNA reads as TGTGCCAGCAGCCCTAGGGGGACAGCCGCCTACGAGCAGTACTTC. This sequence encodes CASSPRGTAAYEQYF.

This clonotype was seen more than once but under ten times. The chain couples TRBV2 to TRBJ1-2, with 9 bases lining up with TRBD1. The V gene's germline CDR1 is SNHLY and CDR2 FYNNEI. Losses at the gene ends were 6 bases for V and 5 bases for J; bases not matched to a gene: 10. The CDR3 totals 15 residues. In DNA form, the CDR3 reads TGTGCCAGCAGACGGGACAGGGATAGAGAATATGGCTACACCTTC. This codes for CASRRDRDREYGYTF. Full variable domain (outside the CDR3, taken from reference TRBV2 and TRBJ1-2): EPEVTQTPSHQVTQMGQEVILRCVPISNHLYFYWYRQILGQKVEFLVSFYNNEISEKSEIFDDQFSVERPDGSNFTLKIRSTKLEDSAMYFCASRRDRDREYGYTFGSGTRLTVV.

This clonotype appeared many times. The V gene is TRBV18, the J gene TRBJ2-6, with D possibly matching TRBD1 (5 bases). CDR3 size: 17 residues. The V gene lost 5 bases and the J gene lost 2 bases, with 16 bases spanning the gap. The germline V gene encodes CDR1 KGHSH and CDR2 LQKENI. The CDR3 protein is CASSGTRAATGANVLTF. The CDR3 DNA follows: TGTGCCAGCTCAGGAACCAGGGCGGCTACTGGGGCCAACGTCCTGACTTTC. Based on the CDR3 plus reference TRBV18 and TRBJ2-6, the full variable domain is NAGVMQNPRHLVRRRGQEARLRCSPMKGHSHVYWYRQLPEEGLKFMVYLQKENIIDESGMPKERFSAEFPKEGPSILRIQQVVRGDSAAYFCASSGTRAATGANVLTFGAGSRLTVL.